A selection of T cell receptor beta chains follows, all from one sample in a study of T cells in Graves' hyperthyroidism and ophthalmopathy. TCRdb redid the calling of the multiplex PCR reads with MiXCR, one entry per CDR3 protein. The sample contains over 650,000 distinct CDR3 sequences, less than 45% of which appear only once. Sequencing input: peripheral blood or thyroid tissue (not recorded which). The origin of the receptors is an adult man with Graves' disease, either hyperthyroidism or ophthalmopathy (not recorded which). The CDR3 runs from the conserved cysteine through the conserved F or W. The order of the fields is D gene, J gene, V gene, clone size, CDR3 protein, CDR3 DNA. A D gene is named only where the DNA matches it firmly. The listing skips clone size in some rows; elsewhere it reads once, few, many or a size class.

d_gene: TRBD1
j_gene: TRBJ2-2
v_gene: TRBV2
abundance: many
CDR3aa: CASSDEPETGSGELFF
CDR3nt: TGTGCCAGCAGTGATGAGCCGGAGACAGGGTCAGGGGAGCTGTTTTTT

d_gene: TRBD1
j_gene: TRBJ1-1
v_gene: TRBV29-1
abundance: NA
CDR3aa: CSVSLTGGNTEGTF
CDR3nt: TGCAGCGTGTCCCTGACAGGGGGTAACACTGAAGGGACTTTT

d_gene: NA
j_gene: TRBJ2-5
v_gene: TRBV20-1
abundance: NA
CDR3aa: CSAETGQLAVQETQYF
CDR3nt: TGCAGTGCTGAGACAGGGCAGCTAGCGGTACAAGAGACCCAGTACTTC

d_gene: TRBD1
j_gene: TRBJ1-1
v_gene: TRBV24-1
abundance: NA
CDR3aa: CATSDRTGDTEAFF
CDR3nt: TGTGCCACCAGTGATCGGACAGGGGACACTGAAGCTTTCTTT

d_gene: TRBD1
j_gene: TRBJ1-2
v_gene: TRBV6-5
abundance: few
CDR3aa: CASSTYGGTGGFGYTF
CDR3nt: TGTGCCAGCAGTACTTACGGAGGGACAGGGGGCTTTGGCTACACCTTC

d_gene: NA
j_gene: TRBJ1-3
v_gene: TRBV20-1
abundance: NA
CDR3aa: CSAREGRVGGNTIYF
CDR3nt: TGCAGTGCTAGAGAGGGCAGGGTGGGGGGAAACACCATATATTTT

d_gene: TRBD1
j_gene: TRBJ2-5
v_gene: TRBV24-1
abundance: once
CDR3aa: CATSDNFVGQGEETQYF
CDR3nt: TGTGCCACCAGTGATAATTTCGTAGGACAGGGGGAAGAGACCCAGTACTTC

d_gene: TRBD1
j_gene: TRBJ2-7
v_gene: TRBV29-1
abundance: NA
CDR3aa: CSYGQGIYEQYF
CDR3nt: TGCAGTTACGGACAGGGGATCTACGAGCAGTACTTC

d_gene: NA
j_gene: TRBJ1-5
v_gene: TRBV7-8
abundance: many
CDR3aa: CASSLPGAQPQHF
CDR3nt: TGTGCCAGCAGCTTACCGGGTGCCCAGCCCCAGCATTTT

d_gene: TRBD1
j_gene: TRBJ1-2
v_gene: TRBV10-3
abundance: few
CDR3aa: CAISERGPFYGYTF
CDR3nt: TGTGCCATCAGTGAAAGGGGGCCTTTTTATGGCTACACCTTC

d_gene: TRBD1
j_gene: TRBJ1-5
v_gene: TRBV7-2
abundance: few
CDR3aa: CASSSSGGGQPQHF
CDR3nt: TGTGCCAGCAGCTCCTCAGGGGGCGGTCAGCCCCAGCATTTT

d_gene: TRBD1
j_gene: TRBJ1-1
v_gene: TRBV2
abundance: NA
CDR3aa: CASRRFTGTGRTEAFF
CDR3nt: TGTGCCAGCAGGCGATTTACCGGGACAGGACGGACTGAAGCTTTCTTT

d_gene: TRBD1
j_gene: TRBJ2-5
v_gene: TRBV5-4
abundance: few
CDR3aa: CASSLRDRGWETQYF
CDR3nt: TGTGCCAGCAGCTTGAGGGACAGGGGGTGGGAGACCCAGTACTTC

d_gene: TRBD1
j_gene: TRBJ2-7
v_gene: TRBV11-2
abundance: NA
CDR3aa: CASSRAGQGAGEQYF
CDR3nt: TGTGCCAGCAGCCGTGCCGGACAGGGGGCGGGTGAGCAGTACTTC

d_gene: NA
j_gene: TRBJ1-1
v_gene: TRBV20-1
abundance: NA
CDR3aa: CSARDVPGRRRNTEAFF
CDR3nt: TGCAGTGCTAGAGATGTTCCAGGACGACGGAGGAACACTGAAGCTTTCTTT

d_gene: TRBD2
j_gene: TRBJ2-7
v_gene: TRBV10-3
abundance: few
CDR3aa: CASQRASGNYEQYF
CDR3nt: TGTGCCAGCCAAAGGGCTAGCGGTAACTACGAGCAGTACTTC

d_gene: TRBD2
j_gene: TRBJ2-7
v_gene: TRBV20-1
abundance: NA
CDR3aa: CSAALAGSYEQYF
CDR3nt: TGCAGTGCCGCACTAGCGGGCTCCTACGAGCAGTACTTC

d_gene: NA
j_gene: TRBJ1-2
v_gene: TRBV4-2
abundance: few
CDR3aa: CASSFDSGRNTNYGYTF
CDR3nt: TGTGCCAGCAGCTTCGACTCTGGGAGAAACACTAACTATGGCTACACCTTC

d_gene: NA
j_gene: TRBJ2-7
v_gene: TRBV7-6
abundance: NA
CDR3aa: CASSLEAGQRYEQYF
CDR3nt: TGTGCCAGCAGCTTAGAGGCGGGACAGAGATACGAGCAGTACTTC

d_gene: TRBD2
j_gene: TRBJ2-7
v_gene: TRBV6-5
abundance: few
CDR3aa: CASSYSGLALDEQYF
CDR3nt: TGTGCCAGCAGTTACTCGGGACTAGCGCTCGACGAGCAGTACTTC

d_gene: NA
j_gene: TRBJ2-5
v_gene: TRBV29-1
abundance: many
CDR3aa: CSVAGYQETQYF
CDR3nt: TGCAGCGTTGCAGGGTACCAAGAGACCCAGTACTTC

d_gene: NA
j_gene: TRBJ2-2
v_gene: TRBV7-6
abundance: NA
CDR3aa: CASSRGAGDNTGELFF
CDR3nt: TGTGCCAGCAGCCGGGGGGCAGGGGATAACACCGGGGAGCTGTTTTTT

d_gene: NA
j_gene: TRBJ1-1
v_gene: TRBV2
abundance: NA
CDR3aa: CASSFMVANTGAFF
CDR3nt: TGTGCCAGCAGCTTCATGGTGGCGAACACTGGAGCTTTCTTT

d_gene: TRBD2
j_gene: TRBJ2-5
v_gene: TRBV11-2
abundance: NA
CDR3aa: CASSRGASGGAGTQYF
CDR3nt: TGTGCCAGCAGCCGCGGTGCTAGCGGGGGGGCGGGGACCCAGTACTTC

d_gene: NA
j_gene: TRBJ1-1
v_gene: TRBV12-3/TRBV12-4
abundance: many
CDR3aa: CASGGHTEAFF
CDR3nt: TGTGCCAGCGGAGGGCACACTGAAGCTTTCTTT

d_gene: NA
j_gene: TRBJ1-5
v_gene: TRBV9
abundance: few
CDR3aa: CASSPTRGNQPQHF
CDR3nt: TGTGCCAGCTCACCGACGAGGGGCAATCAGCCCCAGCATTTT

d_gene: TRBD1
j_gene: TRBJ1-6
v_gene: TRBV29-1
abundance: many
CDR3aa: CSVGQGTRNSPLHF
CDR3nt: TGCAGCGTTGGACAGGGGACCCGTAATTCACCCCTCCACTTT

d_gene: TRBD1
j_gene: TRBJ2-7
v_gene: TRBV7-2
abundance: NA
CDR3aa: CASSAGQGTHEQYF
CDR3nt: TGTGCCAGCAGCGCGGGACAGGGGACTCACGAGCAGTACTTC

d_gene: NA
j_gene: TRBJ1-1
v_gene: TRBV7-9
abundance: NA
CDR3aa: CASSLVQGF
CDR3nt: TGTGCCAGCAGCTTAGTACAGGGATTT

d_gene: NA
j_gene: TRBJ1-3
v_gene: TRBV10-3
abundance: many
CDR3aa: CAISGQAPSGNTIYF
CDR3nt: TGTGCCATCAGTGGACAGGCGCCCTCTGGAAACACCATATATTTT

d_gene: TRBD1
j_gene: TRBJ1-2
v_gene: TRBV2
abundance: few
CDR3aa: CASSLQGRNYGYTF
CDR3nt: TGTGCCAGCAGCCTACAGGGGAGAAACTATGGCTACACCTTC

d_gene: NA
j_gene: TRBJ1-3
v_gene: TRBV29-1
abundance: NA
CDR3aa: CSARENTIYF
CDR3nt: TGCAGCGCCCGGGAGAACACCATATATTTT

d_gene: NA
j_gene: TRBJ1-1
v_gene: TRBV29-1
abundance: NA
CDR3aa: CSGGSYAFF
CDR3nt: TGCAGCGGGGGGAGTTACGCTTTCTTT

d_gene: NA
j_gene: TRBJ1-1
v_gene: TRBV7-9
abundance: many
CDR3aa: CASSLAQQTDEAFF
CDR3nt: TGTGCCAGCAGCTTAGCGCAACAGACAGATGAAGCTTTCTTT

d_gene: NA
j_gene: TRBJ1-2
v_gene: TRBV29-1
abundance: NA
CDR3aa: CSVSGYTF
CDR3nt: TGCAGCGTTTCTGGCTACACCTTC

d_gene: TRBD1
j_gene: TRBJ2-7
v_gene: TRBV7-3
abundance: few
CDR3aa: CASSLFETGGSYEQYF
CDR3nt: TGTGCCAGCAGCTTATTTGAAACAGGGGGCAGCTACGAGCAGTACTTC

d_gene: NA
j_gene: TRBJ1-3
v_gene: TRBV29-1
abundance: NA
CDR3aa: CSDGNTIYF
CDR3nt: TGCAGCGATGGAAACACCATATATTTT

d_gene: TRBD2
j_gene: TRBJ2-7
v_gene: TRBV7-9
abundance: NA
CDR3aa: CASTLTSGRTNEQYF
CDR3nt: TGTGCCAGCACCCTGACTAGCGGGAGGACCAACGAGCAGTACTTC

d_gene: NA
j_gene: TRBJ2-7
v_gene: TRBV5-1
abundance: once
CDR3aa: CASRPAVMPYEQYF
CDR3nt: TGCGCCAGCAGGCCCGCGGTTATGCCCTACGAGCAGTACTTC

d_gene: NA
j_gene: TRBJ1-1
v_gene: TRBV29-1
abundance: many
CDR3aa: CSVAGHLWHTEAFF
CDR3nt: TGCAGCGTCGCGGGCCACCTTTGGCACACTGAAGCTTTCTTT

d_gene: NA
j_gene: TRBJ1-5
v_gene: TRBV10-3
abundance: NA
CDR3aa: CAISEGPSPPQHF
CDR3nt: TGTGCCATCAGTGAAGGACCTAGCCCGCCCCAGCATTTT

d_gene: TRBD1
j_gene: TRBJ1-4
v_gene: TRBV19
abundance: NA
CDR3aa: CASSETGTTNEKLFF
CDR3nt: TGTGCCAGTAGTGAGACAGGGACCACTAATGAAAAACTGTTTTTT

d_gene: NA
j_gene: TRBJ1-1
v_gene: TRBV12-3/TRBV12-4
abundance: few
CDR3aa: CASSTRGYGTEAFF
CDR3nt: TGTGCCAGCAGTACCAGGGGTTATGGCACTGAAGCTTTCTTT